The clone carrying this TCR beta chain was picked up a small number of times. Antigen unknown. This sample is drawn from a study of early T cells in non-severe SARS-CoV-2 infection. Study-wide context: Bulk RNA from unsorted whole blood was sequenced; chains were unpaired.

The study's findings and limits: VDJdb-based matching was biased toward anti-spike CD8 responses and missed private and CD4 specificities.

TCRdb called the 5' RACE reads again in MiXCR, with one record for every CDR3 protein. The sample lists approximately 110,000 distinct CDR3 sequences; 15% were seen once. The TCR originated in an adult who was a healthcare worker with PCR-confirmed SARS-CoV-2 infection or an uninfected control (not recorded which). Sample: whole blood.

In DNA, the CDR3 is TGTGCCAGCAGCCCACGGACACTGCCCACTAACTATGGCTACACCTTC. Its translation: CASSPRTLPTNYGYTF. This sequence joins TRBV7-9 and TRBJ1-2; D may be TRBD1 (5 bases). The length of the CDR3 is 16 residues. Per germline, CDR1 SEHNR and CDR2 FQNEAQ (reference sequence). V gave up 5 bases and J gave up 0 bases, with 16 bases separating them.